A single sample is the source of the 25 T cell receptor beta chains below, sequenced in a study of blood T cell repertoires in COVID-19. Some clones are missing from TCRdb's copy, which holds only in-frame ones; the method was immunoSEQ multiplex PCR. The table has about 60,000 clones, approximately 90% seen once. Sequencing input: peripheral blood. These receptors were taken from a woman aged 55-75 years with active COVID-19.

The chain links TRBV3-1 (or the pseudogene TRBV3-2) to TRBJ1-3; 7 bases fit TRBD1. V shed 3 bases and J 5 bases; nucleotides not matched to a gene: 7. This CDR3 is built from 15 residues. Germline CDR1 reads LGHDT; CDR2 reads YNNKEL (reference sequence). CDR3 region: CASSHQTGRRNTIYF. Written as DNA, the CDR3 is TGTGCCAGCAGCCATCAGACAGGGAGGAGAAACACCATATATTTT.

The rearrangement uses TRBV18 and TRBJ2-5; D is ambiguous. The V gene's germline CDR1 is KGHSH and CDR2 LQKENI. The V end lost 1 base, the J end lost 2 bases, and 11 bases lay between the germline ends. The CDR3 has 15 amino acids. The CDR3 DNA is TGTGCCAGCTCACCACGGTCGGGTCAGCAAGAGACCCAGTACTTC. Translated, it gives CASSPRSGQQETQYF.

The CDR3 region is CASSLDGGQWNIQYF. CDR3 sequence (DNA): TGTGCCAGCAGCTTGGACGGGGGGCAATGGAACATTCAGTACTTC. This rearrangement joins TRBV5-4 to TRBJ2-4; the D gene is possibly TRBD2 (7 bases). Between the trimmed V and J ends, which lost 0 bases and 7 bases, there was a span of 14 bases. Germline CDR1 SGHNT, CDR2 YYREEE (reference sequence). The CDR3 runs 15 residues. The full variable domain, its missing parts supplied by reference TRBV5-4 and TRBJ2-4, is ETGVTQSPTHLIKTRGQQVTLRCSSQSGHNTVSWYQQALGQGPQFIFQYYREEENGRGNFPPRFSGLQFPNYSSELNVNALELDDSALYLCASSLDGGQWNIQYFGAGTRLSVL.

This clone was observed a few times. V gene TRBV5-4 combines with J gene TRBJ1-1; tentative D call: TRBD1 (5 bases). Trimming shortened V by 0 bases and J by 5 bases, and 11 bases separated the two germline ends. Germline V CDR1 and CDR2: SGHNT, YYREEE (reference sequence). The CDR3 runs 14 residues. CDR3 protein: CASSLVGEGTEAFF. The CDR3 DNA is TGTGCCAGCAGCTTGGTGGGGGAGGGGACTGAAGCTTTCTTT.

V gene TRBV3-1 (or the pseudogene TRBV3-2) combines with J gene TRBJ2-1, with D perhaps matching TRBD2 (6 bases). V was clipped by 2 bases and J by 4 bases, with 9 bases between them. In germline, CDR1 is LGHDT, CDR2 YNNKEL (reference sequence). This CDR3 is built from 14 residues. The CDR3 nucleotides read TGTGCCAGCAGCCAATGGGACTCTTACAATGAGCAGTTCTTC. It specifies CASSQWDSYNEQFF.

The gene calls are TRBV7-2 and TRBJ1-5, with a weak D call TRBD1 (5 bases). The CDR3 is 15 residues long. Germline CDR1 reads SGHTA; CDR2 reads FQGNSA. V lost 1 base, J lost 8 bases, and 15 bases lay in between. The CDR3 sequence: CASSLGPREVEPQHF. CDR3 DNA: TGTGCCAGCAGCTTAGGCCCCAGGGAGGTTGAGCCCCAGCATTTT. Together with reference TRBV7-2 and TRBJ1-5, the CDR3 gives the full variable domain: GAGVSQSPSNKVTEKGKDVELRCDPISGHTALYWYRQSLGQGLEFLIYFQGNSAPDKSGLPSDRFSAERTGGSVSTLTIQRTQQEDSAVYLCASSLGPREVEPQHFGDGTRLSIL.

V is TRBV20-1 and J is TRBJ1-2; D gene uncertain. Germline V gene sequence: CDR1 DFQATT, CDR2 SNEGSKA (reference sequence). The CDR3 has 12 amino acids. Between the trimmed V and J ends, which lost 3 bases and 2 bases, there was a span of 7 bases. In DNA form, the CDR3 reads TGCAGTGCTAGTCAGACAAACTATGGCTACACCTTC. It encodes CSASQTNYGYTF.

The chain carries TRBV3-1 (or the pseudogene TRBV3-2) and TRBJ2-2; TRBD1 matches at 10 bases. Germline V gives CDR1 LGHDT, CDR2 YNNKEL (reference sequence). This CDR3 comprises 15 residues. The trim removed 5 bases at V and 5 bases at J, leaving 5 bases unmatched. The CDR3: CASSIDRGQTGELFF. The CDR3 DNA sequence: TGTGCCAGCAGCATTGACAGGGGGCAAACCGGGGAGCTGTTTTTT.

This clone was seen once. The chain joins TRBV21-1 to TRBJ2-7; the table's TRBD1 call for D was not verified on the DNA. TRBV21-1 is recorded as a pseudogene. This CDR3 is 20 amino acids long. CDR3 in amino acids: CASSKGLSLGTGFSSYEQYF. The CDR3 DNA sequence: TGTGCCAGCAGCAAAGGTCTTAGTCTGGGGACAGGATTTAGCTCCTACGAGCAGTACTTC.

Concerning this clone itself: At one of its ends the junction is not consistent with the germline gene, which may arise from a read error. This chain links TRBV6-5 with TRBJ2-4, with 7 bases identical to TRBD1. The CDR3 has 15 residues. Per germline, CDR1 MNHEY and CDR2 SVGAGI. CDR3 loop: CASSLSGTAKDIQYF. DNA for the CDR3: TGTGCCAGCAGCCTCTCCGGGACAGCCAAAGACATTCAGTACTTC.

CDR3 nucleotides: TGCAGCGTGATTGGGACAGGGGAGAATGAGCAGTTCTTC. It is translated as CSVIGTGENEQFF. The rearrangement links TRBV29-1 to TRBJ2-1, with TRBD1 identical over 10 bases. V lost 6 bases and J lost 7; bases outside the gene matches: 6. The CDR3 extends over 13 amino acids. Germline CDR1 reads SQVTM; CDR2 reads ANQGSEA.

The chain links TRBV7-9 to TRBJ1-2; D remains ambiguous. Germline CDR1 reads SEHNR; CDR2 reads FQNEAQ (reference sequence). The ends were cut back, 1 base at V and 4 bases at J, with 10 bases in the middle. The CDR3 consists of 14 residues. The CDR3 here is CASSLGEGLYGYTF. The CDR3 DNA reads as TGTGCCAGCAGCTTAGGCGAGGGTCTCTATGGCTACACCTTC.

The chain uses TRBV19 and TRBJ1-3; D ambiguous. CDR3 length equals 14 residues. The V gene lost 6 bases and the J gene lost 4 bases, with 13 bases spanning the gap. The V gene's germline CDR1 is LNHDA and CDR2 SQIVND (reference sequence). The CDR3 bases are TGTGCCAGTAGCCCAGGACTTACGGGAAACACCATATATTTT. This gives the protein CASSPGLTGNTIYF.

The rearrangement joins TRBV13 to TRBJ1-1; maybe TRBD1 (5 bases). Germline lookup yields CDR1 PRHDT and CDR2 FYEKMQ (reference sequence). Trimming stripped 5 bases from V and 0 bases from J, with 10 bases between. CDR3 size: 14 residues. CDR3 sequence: CASSPRGVNTEAFF. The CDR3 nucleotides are TGTGCCAGCAGCCCGCGGGGGGTGAACACTGAAGCTTTCTTT.

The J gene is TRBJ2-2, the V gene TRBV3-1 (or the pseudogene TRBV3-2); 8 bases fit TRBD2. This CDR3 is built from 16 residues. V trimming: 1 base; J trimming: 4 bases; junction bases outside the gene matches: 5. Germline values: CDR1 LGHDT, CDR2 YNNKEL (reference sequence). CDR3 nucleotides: TGTGCCAGCAGCCAAGGACTAGCGAGACCCACCGGGGAGCTGTTTTTT. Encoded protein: CASSQGLARPTGELFF.

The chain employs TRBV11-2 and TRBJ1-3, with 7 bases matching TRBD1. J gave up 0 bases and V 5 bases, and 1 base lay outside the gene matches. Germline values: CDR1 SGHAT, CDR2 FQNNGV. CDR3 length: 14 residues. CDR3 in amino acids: CASSRQGSGNTIYF. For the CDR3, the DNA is TGTGCCAGCAGCCGACAGGGCTCTGGAAACACCATATATTTT.

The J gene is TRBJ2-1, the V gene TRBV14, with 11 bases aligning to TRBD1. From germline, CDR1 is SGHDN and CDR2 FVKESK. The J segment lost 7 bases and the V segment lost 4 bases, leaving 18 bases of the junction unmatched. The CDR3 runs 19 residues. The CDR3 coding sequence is TGTGCCAGCAGCCCCAGGCCAGGGACAGGGGGTTTGGGTTGGAATGAGCAGTTCTTC. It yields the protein CASSPRPGTGGLGWNEQFF.

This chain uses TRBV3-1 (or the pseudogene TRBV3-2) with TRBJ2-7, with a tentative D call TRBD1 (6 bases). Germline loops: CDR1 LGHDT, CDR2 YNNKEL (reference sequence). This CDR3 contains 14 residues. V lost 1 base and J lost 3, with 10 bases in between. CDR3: CASSQGGQLYEQYF. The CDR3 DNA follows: TGTGCCAGCAGCCAAGGAGGACAGCTCTACGAGCAGTACTTC.

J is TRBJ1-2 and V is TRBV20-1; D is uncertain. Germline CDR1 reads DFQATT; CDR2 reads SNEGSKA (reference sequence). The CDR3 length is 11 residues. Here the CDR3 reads CRGTPGSGYTF. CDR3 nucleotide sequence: TGCAGGGGAACCCCGGGGAGCGGCTACACCTTC.

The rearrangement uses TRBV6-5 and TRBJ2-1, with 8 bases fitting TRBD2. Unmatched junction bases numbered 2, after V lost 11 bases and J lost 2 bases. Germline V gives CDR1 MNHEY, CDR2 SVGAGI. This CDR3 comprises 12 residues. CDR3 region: CAGGLAYNEQFF. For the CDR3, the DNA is TGTGCCGGGGGACTAGCCTACAATGAGCAGTTCTTC.

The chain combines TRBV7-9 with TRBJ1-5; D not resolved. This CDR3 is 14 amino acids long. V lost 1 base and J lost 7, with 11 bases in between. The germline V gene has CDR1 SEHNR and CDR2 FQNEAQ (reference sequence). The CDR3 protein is CASSLGGGNQPQHF. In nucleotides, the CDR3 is TGTGCCAGCAGCTTAGGAGGCGGGAACCAGCCCCAGCATTTT.

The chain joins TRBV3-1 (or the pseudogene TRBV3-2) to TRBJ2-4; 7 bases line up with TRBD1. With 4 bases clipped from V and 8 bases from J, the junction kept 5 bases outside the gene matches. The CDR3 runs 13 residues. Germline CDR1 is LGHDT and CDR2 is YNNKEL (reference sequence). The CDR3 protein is CASSRRQGDIQYF. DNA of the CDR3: TGTGCCAGCAGCCGTAGACAGGGTGACATTCAGTACTTC.

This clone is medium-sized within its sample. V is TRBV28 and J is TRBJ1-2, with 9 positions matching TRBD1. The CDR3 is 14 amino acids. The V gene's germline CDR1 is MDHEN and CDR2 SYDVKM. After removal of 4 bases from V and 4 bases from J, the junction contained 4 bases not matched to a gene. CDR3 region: CASSYRGQIYGYTF. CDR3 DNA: TGTGCCAGCAGTTACAGGGGGCAAATCTATGGCTACACCTTC.

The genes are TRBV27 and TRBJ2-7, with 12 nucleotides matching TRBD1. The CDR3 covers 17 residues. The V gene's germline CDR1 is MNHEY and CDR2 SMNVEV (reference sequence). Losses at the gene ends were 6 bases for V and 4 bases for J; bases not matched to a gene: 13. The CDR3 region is CASRYLGTGGRNYEQYF. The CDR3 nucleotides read TGTGCCAGCAGATATCTCGGGACAGGGGGCCGGAATTACGAGCAGTACTTC.

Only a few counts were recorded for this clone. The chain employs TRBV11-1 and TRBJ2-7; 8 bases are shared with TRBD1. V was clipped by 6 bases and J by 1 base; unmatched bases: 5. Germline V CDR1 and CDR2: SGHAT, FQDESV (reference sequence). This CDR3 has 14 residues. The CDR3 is CASRFRDRSYEQYF. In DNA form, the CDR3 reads TGTGCCAGCAGGTTTCGGGACAGGTCCTACGAGCAGTACTTC. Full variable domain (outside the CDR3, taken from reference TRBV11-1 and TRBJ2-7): EAEVAQSPRYKITEKSQAVAFWCDPISGHATLYWYRQILGQGPELLVQFQDESVVDDSQLPKDRFSAERLKGVDSTLKIQPAELGDSAMYLCASRFRDRSYEQYFGPGTRLTVT.